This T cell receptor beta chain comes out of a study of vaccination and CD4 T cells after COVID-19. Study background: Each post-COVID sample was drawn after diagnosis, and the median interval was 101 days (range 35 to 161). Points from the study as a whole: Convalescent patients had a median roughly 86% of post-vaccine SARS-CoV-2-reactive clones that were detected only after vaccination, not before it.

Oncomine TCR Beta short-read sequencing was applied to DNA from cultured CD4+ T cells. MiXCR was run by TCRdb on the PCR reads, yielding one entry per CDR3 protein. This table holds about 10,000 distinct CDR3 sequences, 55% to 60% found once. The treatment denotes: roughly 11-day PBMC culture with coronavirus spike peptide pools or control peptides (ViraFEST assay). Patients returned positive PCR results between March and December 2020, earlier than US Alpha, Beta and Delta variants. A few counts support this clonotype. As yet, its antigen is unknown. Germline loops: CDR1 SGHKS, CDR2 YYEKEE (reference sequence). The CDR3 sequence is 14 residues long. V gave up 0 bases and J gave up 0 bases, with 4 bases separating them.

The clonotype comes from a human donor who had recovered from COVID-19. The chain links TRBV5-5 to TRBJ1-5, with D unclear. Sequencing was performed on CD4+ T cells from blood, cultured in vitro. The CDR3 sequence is CASSLVGSNQPQHF. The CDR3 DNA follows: TGTGCCAGCAGCTTGGTTGGTAGCAATCAGCCCCAGCATTTT.